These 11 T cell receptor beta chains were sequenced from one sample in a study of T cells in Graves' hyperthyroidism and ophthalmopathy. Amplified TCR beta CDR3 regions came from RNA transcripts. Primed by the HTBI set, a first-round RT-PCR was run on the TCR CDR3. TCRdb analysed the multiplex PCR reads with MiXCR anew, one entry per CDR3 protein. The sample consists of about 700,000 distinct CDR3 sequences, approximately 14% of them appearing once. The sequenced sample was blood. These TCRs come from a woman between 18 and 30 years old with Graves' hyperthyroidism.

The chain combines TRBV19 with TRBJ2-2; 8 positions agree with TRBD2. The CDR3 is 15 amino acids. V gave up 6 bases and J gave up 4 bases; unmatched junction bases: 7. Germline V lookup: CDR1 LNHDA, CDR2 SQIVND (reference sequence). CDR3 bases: TGTGCCAGTAGCCGGAAGCGGGAGACCACCGGGGAGCTGTTTTTT. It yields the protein CASSRKRETTGELFF.

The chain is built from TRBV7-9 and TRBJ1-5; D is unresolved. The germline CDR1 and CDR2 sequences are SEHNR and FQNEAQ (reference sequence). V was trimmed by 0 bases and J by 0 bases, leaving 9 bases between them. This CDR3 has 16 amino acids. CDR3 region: CASSLAGDNSNQPQHF. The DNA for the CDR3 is TGTGCCAGCAGCTTAGCGGGCGACAATAGCAATCAGCCCCAGCATTTT.

The DNA for the CDR3 is TGTGCCAGCTCACAAGGGACAGCCGTCTCCGGGGAGCTGTTTTTT. It encodes CASSQGTAVSGELFF. This rearrangement joins TRBV18 to TRBJ2-2, with 7 bases that match TRBD1. Germline V gene lookup returns CDR1 KGHSH and CDR2 LQKENI. The CDR3 loop spans 15 amino acids. The J segment lost 6 bases and the V segment lost 4 bases, leaving 8 bases of the junction unmatched.

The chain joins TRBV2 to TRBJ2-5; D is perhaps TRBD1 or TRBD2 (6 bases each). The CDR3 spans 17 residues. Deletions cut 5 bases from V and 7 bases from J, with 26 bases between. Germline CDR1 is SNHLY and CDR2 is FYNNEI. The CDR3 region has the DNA TGTGCCAGCAGTAAATACGTCCTGGGCTCTAAGGGGGGGACCCAGTACTTC. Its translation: CASSKYVLGSKGGTQYF.

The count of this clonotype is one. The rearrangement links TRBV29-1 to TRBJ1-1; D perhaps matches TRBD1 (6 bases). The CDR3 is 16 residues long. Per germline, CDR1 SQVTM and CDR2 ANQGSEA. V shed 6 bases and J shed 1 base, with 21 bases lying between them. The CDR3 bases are TGCAGCGTGGGGGCCCGGCGGGGAGGGTCGAACACTGAAGCTTTCTTT. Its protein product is CSVGARRGGSNTEAFF.

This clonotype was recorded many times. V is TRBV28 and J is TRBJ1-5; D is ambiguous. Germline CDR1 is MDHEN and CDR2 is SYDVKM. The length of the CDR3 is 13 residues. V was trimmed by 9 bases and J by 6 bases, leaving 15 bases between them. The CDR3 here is CASDVAGGQPQHF. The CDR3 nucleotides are TGTGCCAGTGACGTCGCAGGAGGTCAGCCCCAGCATTTT.

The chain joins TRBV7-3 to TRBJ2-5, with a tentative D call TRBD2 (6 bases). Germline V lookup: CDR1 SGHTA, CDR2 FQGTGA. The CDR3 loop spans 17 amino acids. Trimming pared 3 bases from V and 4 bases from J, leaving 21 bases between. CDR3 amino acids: CASSLTISGVRGETQYF. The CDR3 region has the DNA TGTGCCAGCAGCTTGACAATTTCGGGGGTTCGGGGAGAGACCCAGTACTTC. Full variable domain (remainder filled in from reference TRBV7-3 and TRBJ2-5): GAGVSQTPSNKVTEKGKYVELRCDPISGHTALYWYRQSLGQGPEFLIYFQGTGAADDSGLPNDRFFAVRPEGSVSTLKIQRTERGDSAVYLCASSLTISGVRGETQYFGPGTRLLVL.

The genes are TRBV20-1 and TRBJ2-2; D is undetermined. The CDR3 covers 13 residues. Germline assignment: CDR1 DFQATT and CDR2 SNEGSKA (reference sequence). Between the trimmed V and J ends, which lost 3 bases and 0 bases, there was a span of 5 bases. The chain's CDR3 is CSASGPNTGELFF. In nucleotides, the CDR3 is TGCAGTGCTAGCGGACCGAACACCGGGGAGCTGTTTTTT.

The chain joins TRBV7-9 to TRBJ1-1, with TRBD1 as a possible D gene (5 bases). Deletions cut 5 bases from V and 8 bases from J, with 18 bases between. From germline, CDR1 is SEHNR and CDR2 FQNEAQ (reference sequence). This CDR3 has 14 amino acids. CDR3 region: CASSNTGGTDEAFF. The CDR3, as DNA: TGTGCCAGCAGCAATACCGGGGGGACCGACGAAGCTTTCTTT.

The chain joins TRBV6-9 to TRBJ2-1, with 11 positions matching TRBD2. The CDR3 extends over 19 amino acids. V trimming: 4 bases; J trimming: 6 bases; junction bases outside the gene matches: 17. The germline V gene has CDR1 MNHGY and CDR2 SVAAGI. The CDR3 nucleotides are TGTGCCAGCAGTTTCCTGACTAGCGGGACGGATACAGACCTCAATGAGCAGTTCTTC. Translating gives CASSFLTSGTDTDLNEQFF.

CDR3 amino acids: CSALPLERSSYNEQFF. The CDR3 nucleotides are TGCAGTGCTCTACCCCTCGAGCGGAGCTCCTACAATGAGCAGTTCTTC. The chain recombines TRBV20-1 with TRBJ2-1, with a possible D match to TRBD2 (5 bases). V was shortened by 5 bases and J by 0 bases, with 17 bases between the two germline ends. This CDR3 is 16 amino acids long. Germline-derived CDR1 and CDR2 are DFQATT and SNEGSKA (reference sequence).